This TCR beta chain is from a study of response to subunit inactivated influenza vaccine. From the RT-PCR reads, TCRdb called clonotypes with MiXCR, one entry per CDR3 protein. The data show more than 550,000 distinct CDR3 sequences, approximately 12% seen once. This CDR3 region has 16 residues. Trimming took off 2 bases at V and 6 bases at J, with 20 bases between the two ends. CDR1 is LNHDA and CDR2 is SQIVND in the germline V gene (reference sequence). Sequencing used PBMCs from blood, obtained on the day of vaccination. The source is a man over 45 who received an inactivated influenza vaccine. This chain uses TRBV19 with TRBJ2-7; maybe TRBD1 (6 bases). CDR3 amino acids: CASSIFYGTRGGEQYF. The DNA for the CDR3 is TGTGCCAGTAGTATATTCTACGGGACAAGGGGCGGCGAGCAGTACTTC.